This entry lists 20 T cell receptor beta chains sequenced from one sample in a study of blood T cell repertoires in COVID-19. Here immunoSEQ multiplex PCR was the method, and the copy in TCRdb shows in-frame clones only, minus some. The table shows around 290,000 clones, with approximately 90% occurring only once. Sequenced: peripheral blood. The receptor set was obtained from a young woman with COVID-19, enrolled during active disease.

This chain connects TRBV11-2 to TRBJ2-7; 10 nucleotides agree with TRBD2. The ends lost 0 bases at V and 2 bases at J; junction bases unmatched: 7. This CDR3 has 17 amino acids. In germline, CDR1 is SGHAT, CDR2 FQNNGV. CDR3 bases: TGTGCCAGCAGCTTAGAAATGGTACTAGCGGGGACCTACGAGCAGTACTTC. Protein product: CASSLEMVLAGTYEQYF.

The CDR3 DNA reads TGTGCCAGCAGTGACCAGGGACAGCCGCAAGAGACCCAGTACTTC. It translates to CASSDQGQPQETQYF. This chain uses TRBV6-1 with TRBJ2-5; 7 nucleotides align to TRBD1. The CDR3 consists of 15 residues. Trimming at V came to 3 bases and at J to 2 bases, leaving 6 bases not matched to a gene. In germline, CDR1 is MNHNS, CDR2 SASEGT.

The V gene is TRBV19, the J gene TRBJ2-7; 7 bases agree with TRBD1. CDR3 length: 15 residues. With V trimmed by 5 bases and J by 4 bases, 11 bases remained unmatched. Germline loops: CDR1 LNHDA, CDR2 SQIVND (reference sequence). The CDR3 sequence is CASSLPGQRVYEQYF. CDR3 DNA: TGTGCCAGTAGTCTTCCGGGACAGCGAGTATACGAGCAGTACTTC.

The chain links TRBV19 to TRBJ1-4; possibly TRBD1 for D (6 bases). V lost 6 bases, J lost 6 bases, and 23 bases lay in between. The CDR3 is 17 amino acids. Germline lookup yields CDR1 LNHDA and CDR2 SQIVND (reference sequence). This chain's CDR3 is CASRPDRRGLVDEKLFF. CDR3 coding DNA: TGTGCCAGTAGACCCGACCGTAGGGGGTTAGTGGATGAAAAACTGTTTTTT.

The gene calls are TRBV7-7 and TRBJ2-5; possibly TRBD1 for D (6 bases). From germline, CDR1 is SSHAT and CDR2 FNYEAQ (reference sequence). The CDR3 is 15 residues long. V lost 5 bases to trimming and J lost 5 bases, with 18 bases between them. The CDR3 region is CASSQTGLGDETQYF. DNA of the CDR3: TGTGCCAGCAGCCAGACAGGCCTCGGGGACGAGACCCAGTACTTC.

This clone was detected once. The chain recombines TRBV27 with TRBJ2-1; D possibly corresponds to TRBD1 (5 bases). Trimming shortened V by 5 bases and J by 0 bases, and 14 bases separated the two germline ends. The CDR3 is 16 amino acids. Germline V gene sequence: CDR1 MNHEY, CDR2 SMNVEV (reference sequence). CDR3 sequence (DNA): TGTGCCAGCAGTACCAGCAGGGATCACTCCTACAATGAGCAGTTCTTC. Residues: CASSTSRDHSYNEQFF.

The chain is built from TRBV27 and TRBJ1-2, with D possibly TRBD1 on 5 matching bases. In germline, CDR1 is MNHEY, CDR2 SMNVEV (reference sequence). This CDR3 comprises 14 residues. V was trimmed by 5 bases and J by 4 bases, leaving 14 bases between them. The CDR3 region has the DNA TGTGCCAGCAGTCCGTATGACAGTACCTATGGCTACACCTTC. Translation: CASSPYDSTYGYTF.

This clone was recorded a few times. The V gene is TRBV5-4, the J gene TRBJ1-1, with D tentatively TRBD1 (6 bases). CDR3 length equals 15 residues. Trimming took off 4 bases at V and 4 bases at J, with 17 bases between the two ends. Germline lookup yields CDR1 SGHNT and CDR2 YYREEE (reference sequence). This chain's CDR3 is CASSIGTGWGTEAFF. CDR3 nucleotide sequence: TGTGCCAGCAGCATAGGTACAGGGTGGGGCACTGAAGCTTTCTTT.

The chain links TRBV4-1 to TRBJ2-7; TRBD2 matches 10 bases. Per germline, CDR1 MGHRA and CDR2 YSYEKL. This CDR3 has 15 amino acids. The J segment lost 3 bases and the V segment lost 1 base, leaving 3 bases of the junction unmatched. CDR3 in DNA: TGCGCCAGCAGCCAAGGGGCTAGCGGGAGCTACGAGCAGTACTTC. Protein product: CASSQGASGSYEQYF.

This rearrangement joins TRBV11-1 to TRBJ2-5; 12 nucleotides align to TRBD1. The V gene end was trimmed by 4 bases and the J gene end by 5 bases; junction bases not matched to a gene: 5. The CDR3 is made up of 15 amino acids. CDR1 SGHAT and CDR2 FQDESV come from the germline V gene (reference sequence). The CDR3 protein is CASSYRDRGLETQYF. CDR3 in DNA: TGTGCCAGCAGCTACCGGGACAGGGGGCTGGAGACCCAGTACTTC.

In this sample, this clone turned up once. Other nucleotide sequences in the sample specify the same CDR3. The chain links TRBV3-1 (or the pseudogene TRBV3-2) to TRBJ1-1; D call uncertain. The V end lost 1 base, the J end lost 2 bases, and 5 bases lay between the germline ends. The CDR3 length is 13 residues. In germline, CDR1 is LGHDT, CDR2 YNNKEL (reference sequence). The DNA for the CDR3 is TGTGCCAGCAGCCAAGGAGGTAACACTGAAGCTTTCTTT. This codes for CASSQGGNTEAFF.

This sequence joins TRBV7-2 and TRBJ2-5, with 9 bases identical to TRBD2. The ends lost 5 bases at V and 2 bases at J; junction bases unmatched: 6. Looked up from germline, CDR1 is SGHTA and CDR2 is FQGNSA. The CDR3 has 15 amino acids. The CDR3 DNA sequence: TGTGCCAGCAGCGCACTAGCGGGTCAACAAGAGACCCAGTACTTC. Protein: CASSALAGQQETQYF.

The CDR3 sequence: CASSDGTGRNTIYF. In DNA, the CDR3 is TGTGCCAGCAGTGACGGGACAGGGAGGAACACCATATATTTT. The chain has TRBV27 and TRBJ1-3, with 9 bases matching TRBD1. The CDR3 sequence is 14 residues long. J was trimmed by 7 bases and V by 5 bases; bases with no gene match: 6. Germline V lookup: CDR1 MNHEY, CDR2 SMNVEV (reference sequence).

In this sample, this clone turned up once. The chain is built from TRBV28 and TRBJ2-7, with 7 bases that match TRBD1. The germline V gene encodes CDR1 MDHEN and CDR2 SYDVKM. This CDR3 spans 14 amino acids. V was clipped by 5 bases and J by 1 base; unmatched bases: 5. The DNA for the CDR3 is TGTGCCAGCAGTGCACCGGGACAGTCCTACGAGCAGTACTTC. This gives the protein CASSAPGQSYEQYF.

The rearrangement links TRBV29-1 to TRBJ1-5, with a tentative D call TRBD1 (5 bases). The CDR3 spans 12 residues. Looked up from germline, CDR1 is SQVTM and CDR2 is ANQGSEA. The V end was cut by 7 bases, the J end by 4 bases, with 11 bases between. CDR3 in amino acids: CSAGGLNQPQHF. The CDR3 coding sequence is TGCAGCGCCGGGGGGTTAAATCAGCCCCAGCATTTT.

The rearrangement joins TRBV12-3 or TRBV12-4 to TRBJ2-5, with D perhaps TRBD1 (6 bases). V lost 6 bases and J 5 bases, leaving 10 bases between the germline ends. This CDR3 spans 12 amino acids. CDR3 nucleotide sequence: TGTGCCAGCAGCTTTGACAGGGAGACCCAGTACTTC. This codes for CASSFDRETQYF.

This chain's CDR3 is CASSQRKPALRAGELFF. The CDR3 DNA reads as TGTGCCAGCAGCCAGAGAAAACCGGCCCTACGGGCCGGGGAGCTGTTTTTT. V and J are TRBV4-2 and TRBJ2-2; D gene ambiguous. V was cut by 3 bases and J by 6 bases, with 20 bases left in between. The CDR3 consists of 17 residues. CDR1 is LGHNA and CDR2 is YNFKEQ in the germline V gene.

The rearrangement links TRBV9 to TRBJ2-7; 7 bases are shared with TRBD2. The CDR3 spans 15 residues. V shed 1 base, J shed 6 bases, and the junction held 10 bases outside the gene matches. Germline CDR1 SGDLS, CDR2 YYNGEE. In DNA, the CDR3 is TGTGCCAGCAGCGTACAAGCGGGACCCGGTACCGAGCAGTACTTC. Translating gives CASSVQAGPGTEQYF.

The chain uses TRBV3-1 (or the pseudogene TRBV3-2) and TRBJ2-1; TRBD2 agrees at 8 bases. V shed 6 bases, J shed 0 bases, and the junction held 4 bases outside the gene matches. The CDR3 spans 15 residues. Germline CDR1 reads LGHDT; CDR2 reads YNNKEL (reference sequence). CDR3 nucleotide sequence: TGTGCCAGCAGTCATAGCGGGAACTCCTACAATGAGCAGTTCTTC. Translating gives CASSHSGNSYNEQFF.

The V call is TRBV27, the J call TRBJ2-5; 7 bases are shared with TRBD1. V shed 3 bases, J shed 4 bases, and the junction held 11 bases outside the gene matches. Germline CDR1 is MNHEY and CDR2 is SMNVEV (reference sequence). This CDR3 is 16 amino acids long. The CDR3 DNA reads as TGTGCCAGCAGTTTCCAACATCGACAGGGTAGAGAGACCCAGTACTTC. The encoded protein is CASSFQHRQGRETQYF.